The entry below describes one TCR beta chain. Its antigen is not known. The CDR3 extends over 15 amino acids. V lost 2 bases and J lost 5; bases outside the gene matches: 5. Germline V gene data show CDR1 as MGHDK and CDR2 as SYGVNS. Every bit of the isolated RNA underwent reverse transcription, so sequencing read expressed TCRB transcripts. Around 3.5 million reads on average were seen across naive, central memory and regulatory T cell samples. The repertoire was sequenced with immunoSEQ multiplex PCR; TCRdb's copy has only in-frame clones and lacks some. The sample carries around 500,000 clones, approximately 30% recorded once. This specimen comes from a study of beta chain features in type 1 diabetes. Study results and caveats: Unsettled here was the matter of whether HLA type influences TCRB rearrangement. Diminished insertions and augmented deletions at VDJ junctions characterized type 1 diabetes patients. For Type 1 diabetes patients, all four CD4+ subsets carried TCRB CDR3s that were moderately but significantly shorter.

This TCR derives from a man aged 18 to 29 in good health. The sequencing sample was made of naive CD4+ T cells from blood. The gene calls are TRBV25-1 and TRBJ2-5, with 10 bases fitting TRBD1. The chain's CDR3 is CASSEGDRGGETQYF. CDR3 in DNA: TGTGCCAGCAGTGAAGGGGACAGGGGTGGGGAGACCCAGTACTTC.